The following is a T cell receptor beta chain sequence with its context. Here immunoSEQ multiplex PCR was the method, and the copy in TCRdb shows in-frame clones only, minus some. The table lists about 770,000 clones, roughly 72% of them singletons, with roughly 1.8% in the top ten. V lost 6 bases, J lost 4 bases, and 7 bases stayed unmatched. Germline CDR1 MDHEN, CDR2 SYDVKM. The CDR3 has 14 residues. The sample comes from a study of shared clonotypes between healthy human individuals. Sequenced input: memory CD4+ T cells sorted from blood. Indicated subset: CD45RA-negative fraction. This chain links TRBV28 with TRBJ2-7; 9 bases align to TRBD1. The receptor was isolated from a woman in her thirties in good health. The CDR3 here is CASRGHGTGYEQYF. The CDR3 DNA sequence: TGTGCCAGCAGGGGCCACGGGACAGGGTACGAGCAGTACTTC.